These 32 T cell receptor beta chains originate from one sample sequenced in a study of control samples from healthy donors and cancer patients. The repertoire was sequenced with immunoSEQ multiplex PCR; TCRdb's copy has only in-frame clones and lacks some. The sample includes approximately 17,000 clones, roughly nine tenths of them seen just once. The sequencing input was PBMCs. The receptors here all came from a man between 60 and 75 years old with head and neck cancer.

This clone was seen just once. The rearrangement joins TRBV24-1 to TRBJ1-6; D gene uncertain. The V and J ends lost 9 bases and 9 bases respectively, with 14 bases between them. This CDR3 comprises 13 residues. The V gene's germline CDR1 is KGHDR and CDR2 SFDVKD. The CDR3 here is CATFQEKGSPLHF. The CDR3 DNA sequence: TGTGCCACCTTCCAGGAGAAGGGTTCACCCCTCCACTTT.

V usage is TRBV29-1 and J usage is TRBJ2-5, with TRBD2 matching over 7 bases. Germline trimming cut 7 bases from V and 3 bases from J; bases unmatched to any gene: 14. Germline V gives CDR1 SQVTM, CDR2 ANQGSEA. This CDR3 region has 15 residues. As DNA, the CDR3 is TGCAGCGCCCACTTCGGGTGGGGGGGGAAAGAGACCCAGTACTTC. Its translation: CSAHFGWGGKETQYF.

DNA for the CDR3: TGTGCCAGCAGCCCACGGATGAACACTGAAGCTTTCTTT. Its translation: CASSPRMNTEAFF. The gene calls are TRBV3-1 (or the pseudogene TRBV3-2) and TRBJ1-1; D ambiguous. V dropped 4 bases and J dropped 0 bases, with 6 bases sitting between them. Germline V gene lookup returns CDR1 LGHDT and CDR2 YNNKEL (reference sequence). This CDR3 has 13 residues.

The chain combines TRBV25-1 with TRBJ2-7; unclear D gene. Germline CDR1 and CDR2: MGHDK and SYGVNS. The CDR3 runs to 13 residues. V shed 5 bases and J shed 4 bases, with 12 bases lying between them. The CDR3 nucleotides are TGTGCCAGCAGTCCGTTGGGGTTATACGAGCAGTACTTC. It yields the protein CASSPLGLYEQYF.

The chain uses TRBV2 and TRBJ2-7; a weak D match, TRBD2 (6 bases). The CDR3 length is 13 residues. Germline V gene data show CDR1 as SNHLY and CDR2 as FYNNEI. V dropped 6 bases and J dropped 3 bases, with 12 bases sitting between them. The CDR3 coding sequence is TGTGCCAGCAGAGAGGGACTCCTCTACGAGCAGTACTTC. This translates into CASREGLLYEQYF. Using reference TRBV2 and TRBJ2-7 for the parts outside the CDR3, the full variable domain is EPEVTQTPSHQVTQMGQEVILRCVPISNHLYFYWYRQILGQKVEFLVSFYNNEISEKSEIFDDQFSVERPDGSNFTLKIRSTKLEDSAMYFCASREGLLYEQYFGPGTRLTVT.

The chain carries TRBV6-1 and TRBJ1-5; D is possibly TRBD1 (6 bases). The CDR3 length is 14 residues. Germline-derived CDR1 and CDR2 are MNHNS and SASEGT. The V end lost 3 bases, the J end lost 5 bases, and 11 bases lay between the germline ends. The CDR3 coding sequence is TGTGCCAGCAGTGACAGGGGCAGGGATCAGCCCCAGCATTTT. Encoded protein: CASSDRGRDQPQHF.

Comments on this clone: An end of the junction differs from the germline gene, which may be a read error. The chain is built from TRBV6-4 and TRBJ2-3; D not certain. The CDR3 totals 13 residues. Germline V lookup: CDR1 MRHNA, CDR2 SNTAGT. Written as DNA, the CDR3 is TGTGCCAGCAGTGAGCAAGTTGGGGATACGGAGTATTTT. Protein: CASSEQVGDTEYF.

This chain uses TRBV16 with TRBJ2-7; D not certain. Germline lookup yields CDR1 KGHSY and CDR2 FQNENV. The CDR3 is 15 residues long. The ends were cut back, 4 bases at V and 2 bases at J, with 15 bases in the middle. In nucleotides, the CDR3 is TGTGCCAGCAGCCCGTCCATGGCGGAGACCTACGAGCAGTACTTC. Its translation: CASSPSMAETYEQYF.

The chain is built from TRBV5-1 and TRBJ1-1; tentative D call: TRBD1 (6 bases). This CDR3 region has 13 residues. The V and J ends lost 0 bases and 6 bases respectively, with 9 bases between them. The germline V gene has CDR1 SGHRS and CDR2 YFSETQ. CDR3 sequence: CASSLERGAEAFF. CDR3 sequence (DNA): TGCGCCAGCAGCTTGGAAAGGGGGGCTGAAGCTTTCTTT. The full variable domain, with the rest looked up from reference TRBV5-1 and TRBJ1-1, is KAGVTQTPRYLIKTRGQQVTLSCSPISGHRSVSWYQQTPGQGLQFLFEYFSETQRNKGNFPGRFSGRQFSNSRSEMNVSTLELGDSALYLCASSLERGAEAFFGQGTRLTVV.

The rearrangement links TRBV6-4 to TRBJ2-6, with D uncertain. The CDR3 sequence is 14 residues long. Trimming stripped 6 bases from V and 0 bases from J, with 6 bases between. Germline CDR1 reads MRHNA; CDR2 reads SNTAGT. The CDR3 DNA reads TGTGCCAGCAGAACAGACTCTGGGGCCAACGTCCTGACTTTC. Translating it yields CASRTDSGANVLTF.

The chain joins TRBV7-2 to TRBJ1-4; D remains ambiguous. The V end was cut by 1 base, the J end by 5 bases, with 14 bases between. The CDR3 totals 16 residues. CDR1 is SGHTA and CDR2 is FQGNSA in the germline V gene. The CDR3 DNA follows: TGTGCCAGCAGCTTAGACCGGGCCAGCCTGAATGAAAAACTGTTTTTT. It specifies CASSLDRASLNEKLFF.

The chain is built from TRBV5-1 and TRBJ2-3, with 8 positions matching TRBD1. Trimming cost V 4 bases and J 3 bases; bases outside gene matches: 10. The CDR3 is made up of 16 amino acids. Per the germline V gene, CDR1 is SGHRS and CDR2 is YFSETQ. The CDR3 DNA reads TGCGCCAGCAGCCTAAGGACAGGGTGGAGGACAGATACGCAGTATTTT. Translation gives CASSLRTGWRTDTQYF. Looking up the rest from reference TRBV5-1 and TRBJ2-3 gives the full variable domain: KAGVTQTPRYLIKTRGQQVTLSCSPISGHRSVSWYQQTPGQGLQFLFEYFSETQRNKGNFPGRFSGRQFSNSRSEMNVSTLELGDSALYLCASSLRTGWRTDTQYFGPGTRLTVL.

The chain uses TRBV25-1 and TRBJ2-3; 9 bases line up with TRBD2. The CDR3 covers 15 residues. V lost 5 bases, J lost 2 bases, and 5 bases stayed unmatched. Germline V gene lookup returns CDR1 MGHDK and CDR2 SYGVNS. The CDR3 DNA reads as TGTGCCAGCAGTTGGAGCGGGGGGATCACAGATACGCAGTATTTT. This translates into CASSWSGGITDTQYF.

CDR3 protein: CASSLPGIYEQYF. For the CDR3, the DNA is TGTGCCAGCAGCTTGCCAGGCATCTACGAGCAGTACTTC. V is TRBV5-6 and J is TRBJ2-7, with no clear D. The CDR3 is 13 amino acids. Germline V gives CDR1 SGHDT, CDR2 YYEEEE. V was shortened by 1 base and J by 3 bases, with 8 bases between the two germline ends.

This rearrangement joins TRBV5-1 to TRBJ2-5, with TRBD2 matching 13 bases. Germline CDR1 is SGHRS and CDR2 is YFSETQ. CDR3 size: 16 residues. The V segment lost 0 bases and the J segment 3 bases; nucleotides outside the gene matches: 2. DNA of the CDR3: TGCGCCAGCAGCTTGGGCGGACTAGCGGGGGAAGAGACCCAGTACTTC. Protein product: CASSLGGLAGEETQYF.

The CDR3 DNA reads as TGTGCCAGCAGCTTGGGGGAAATCGCAGGCCGGAACGAGCAGTACTTC. This encodes CASSLGEIAGRNEQYF. This chain joins TRBV5-4 and TRBJ2-7, with unresolved D. V lost 0 bases to trimming and J lost 5 bases, with 18 bases between them. CDR1 is SGHNT, CDR2 YYREEE, per germline (reference sequence). This CDR3 spans 16 amino acids.

CDR3 sequence: CASSALRQGANYGYTF. Written as DNA, the CDR3 is TGTGCCAGCAGTGCCCTCAGACAGGGGGCTAACTATGGCTACACCTTC. This rearrangement joins TRBV6-1 to TRBJ1-2; 9 bases match TRBD1. The CDR3 covers 16 residues. Trimming removed 4 bases from V and 0 bases from J; junction bases left unmatched: 6. Germline V lookup: CDR1 MNHNS, CDR2 SASEGT.

This clone has only a few counts. The chain recombines TRBV10-2 with TRBJ2-2, with D tentatively TRBD1 (6 bases). Germline-derived CDR1 and CDR2 are WSHSY and SAAADI. This CDR3 contains 18 residues. Trimming stripped 2 bases from V and 3 bases from J, with 19 bases between. CDR3 amino acids: CASSEHRDNTLYTGELFF. In DNA form, the CDR3 reads TGCGCCAGCAGTGAGCACCGGGACAATACACTCTACACCGGGGAGCTGTTTTTT.

The chain recombines TRBV7-9 with TRBJ2-1, with 10 nucleotides matching TRBD1. Trimming cost V 3 bases and J 2 bases; bases outside gene matches: 1. The CDR3 length is 15 residues. CDR1 and CDR2 (germline): SEHNR, FQNEAQ (reference sequence). In DNA form, the CDR3 reads TGTGCCAGCAGCTTCGGACAGGGGGCCTACAATGAGCAGTTCTTC. This encodes CASSFGQGAYNEQFF.

This rearrangement joins TRBV3-1 (or the pseudogene TRBV3-2) to TRBJ1-1, with D hard to call. The germline CDR1 and CDR2 sequences are LGHDT and YNNKEL (reference sequence). Trimming pared 7 bases from V and 0 bases from J, leaving 12 bases between. The CDR3 consists of 14 residues. The CDR3 DNA is TGTGCCAGCACCTCAAGGCCGATGAACACTGAAGCTTTCTTT. Protein: CASTSRPMNTEAFF.

To note about this clone: Relative to the germline gene, one junction end is altered; a read error may explain this. Different DNA sequences within this sample yield the same CDR3. V gene TRBV6-5 combines with J gene TRBJ1-1; the D gene is possibly TRBD1 (6 bases). The V gene's germline CDR1 is MNHEY and CDR2 SVGAGI. The CDR3 is 14 amino acids. CDR3: CASSTGTGLNEAFF. Written as DNA, the CDR3 is TGCGCCAGTAGTACAGGGACGGGCCTAAATGAAGCTTTCTTT.

The chain couples TRBV19 to TRBJ1-1; D may be TRBD1 (6 bases). CDR1 is LNHDA, CDR2 SQIVND, per germline (reference sequence). There are 16 residues in the CDR3. V lost 7 bases to trimming and J lost 0 bases, with 18 bases between them. CDR3 residues: CASTLVGAPMNTEAFF. The CDR3 DNA sequence: TGTGCCAGTACCCTAGTGGGGGCACCGATGAACACTGAAGCTTTCTTT.

V usage is TRBV12-2 and J usage is TRBJ1-2. TRBV12-2 is listed as a pseudogene. The CDR3 is made up of 14 amino acids. The CDR3, as DNA: TGTGCAAGTCGCTTACTCGGGGGTTCTAATGGCTACACCTTC. This encodes CASRLLGGSNGYTF.

This rearrangement joins TRBV10-1 to TRBJ2-5, with a possible D match to TRBD2 (6 bases). CDR1 and CDR2 (germline): WNHNN, SYGVQD (reference sequence). The CDR3 runs to 16 residues. V lost 4 bases to trimming and J lost 7 bases, with 22 bases between them. CDR3 nucleotides: TGCGCCAGCAGTGCCTCGTGGGATGGGGGGAGTGGGACCCAGTACTTC. It translates to CASSASWDGGSGTQYF.

This clone was seen more than once but under ten times. This chain uses TRBV4-1 with TRBJ1-1; D is perhaps TRBD1 (6 bases). Per germline, CDR1 MGHRA and CDR2 YSYEKL. The CDR3 has 15 residues. V was shortened by 1 base and J by 6 bases, with 15 bases between the two germline ends. This CDR3 is CASSQVTGMDAEAFF. The DNA for the CDR3 is TGCGCCAGCAGCCAAGTAACAGGGATGGACGCTGAAGCTTTCTTT.

The V and J genes are TRBV4-2 and TRBJ2-7; 16 nucleotides align to TRBD2. The CDR3 runs to 16 residues. Losses at the gene ends were 3 bases for V and 2 bases for J; bases not matched to a gene: 1. Germline V gene lookup returns CDR1 LGHNA and CDR2 YNFKEQ. In DNA, the CDR3 is TGTGCCAGCAGCCAGGGGACTAGCGGGGGGGCCTACGAGCAGTACTTC. Its translation: CASSQGTSGGAYEQYF.

The table lists this clone with a count of one. The chain's CDR3 is CASSLEGATNEKLFF. CDR3 DNA: TGTGCCAGCAGCTTAGAGGGGGCAACTAATGAAAAACTGTTTTTT. V gene TRBV7-9 combines with J gene TRBJ1-4; the D gene is possibly TRBD1 (6 bases). V was trimmed by 1 base and J by 0 bases, leaving 6 bases between them. The CDR3 sequence is 15 residues long. Looked up from germline, CDR1 is SEHNR and CDR2 is FQNEAQ (reference sequence).

This CDR3 is CSVVQGVRETQYF. CDR3 nucleotides: TGCAGCGTTGTACAGGGGGTGAGGGAGACCCAGTACTTC. V usage is TRBV29-1 and J usage is TRBJ2-5; 8 bases align to TRBD1. The CDR3 consists of 13 residues. Trimming removed 4 bases from V and 5 bases from J; junction bases left unmatched: 6. Germline lookup yields CDR1 SQVTM and CDR2 ANQGSEA.

This clone was counted only a few times. Other DNA sequences in this specimen translate into the identical CDR3. The chain has TRBV18 and TRBJ2-6; TRBD1 agrees at 8 bases. The CDR3 has 16 amino acids. Germline V gene lookup returns CDR1 KGHSH and CDR2 LQKENI. The junction had 8 bases not matched to a gene; V was cut back by 6 bases and J by 4 bases. CDR3 loop: CASSPGTGTGANVLTF. The CDR3 DNA is TGTGCCAGCTCTCCCGGGACAGGTACCGGGGCCAACGTCCTGACTTTC. The whole variable domain, remainder taken from reference TRBV18 and TRBJ2-6, is NAGVMQNPRHLVRRRGQEARLRCSPMKGHSHVYWYRQLPEEGLKFMVYLQKENIIDESGMPKERFSAEFPKEGPSILRIQQVVRGDSAAYFCASSPGTGTGANVLTFGAGSRLTVL.

This clone was recorded once. The chain recombines TRBV5-1 with TRBJ2-3; 13 nucleotides align to TRBD2. There are 16 residues in the CDR3. CDR1 SGHRS and CDR2 YFSETQ come from the germline V gene. The V gene end was trimmed by 4 bases and the J gene end by 2 bases; junction bases not matched to a gene: 4. CDR3 DNA sequence: TGCGCCAGCAGCCTACTAGCGGGGGGGCACACAGATACGCAGTATTTT. Protein: CASSLLAGGHTDTQYF.

As DNA, the CDR3 is TGTGCCAGCAGATTGGGGCTGGACACCGGGGAGCTGTTTTTT. Translation gives CASRLGLDTGELFF. This chain uses TRBV9 with TRBJ2-2, with D maybe TRBD1 (5 bases). V lost 5 bases, J lost 3 bases, and 11 bases lay in between. This CDR3 comprises 14 residues. Germline V gives CDR1 SGDLS, CDR2 YYNGEE.

The J gene is TRBJ1-2, the V gene TRBV5-4; D unresolved. CDR1 and CDR2 from the germline V gene are SGHNT and YYREEE (reference sequence). This CDR3 is built from 12 residues. V lost 1 base to trimming and J lost 5 bases, with 6 bases between them. The CDR3 coding sequence is TGTGCCAGCAGCTTGAAGCCTTATGGCTACACCTTC. It translates to CASSLKPYGYTF.